The TCR beta chain under discussion was sequenced for a study of identical twins. V shed 9 bases and J shed 0 bases, with 9 bases lying between them. From germline, CDR1 is SNHLY and CDR2 FYNNEI. The CDR3 contains 13 residues. A single record per CDR3 protein comes from TCRdb applying MiXCR to the 5' RACE reads. The sample holds 240,000 or so distinct CDR3 sequences, roughly an eighth seen once. These same records also appear under a second study, on yellow fever vaccine responses in identical twins.

This TCR was sampled from a woman aged 18-29 years in good health. The sequencing sample was made of memory (CD45RO+) T cells sorted from blood. V usage is TRBV2 and J usage is TRBJ2-1; no clear D gene. The CDR3 protein is CASRPFSYNEQFF. The CDR3 DNA follows: TGTGCCAGTCGGCCGTTCTCCTACAATGAGCAGTTCTTC.